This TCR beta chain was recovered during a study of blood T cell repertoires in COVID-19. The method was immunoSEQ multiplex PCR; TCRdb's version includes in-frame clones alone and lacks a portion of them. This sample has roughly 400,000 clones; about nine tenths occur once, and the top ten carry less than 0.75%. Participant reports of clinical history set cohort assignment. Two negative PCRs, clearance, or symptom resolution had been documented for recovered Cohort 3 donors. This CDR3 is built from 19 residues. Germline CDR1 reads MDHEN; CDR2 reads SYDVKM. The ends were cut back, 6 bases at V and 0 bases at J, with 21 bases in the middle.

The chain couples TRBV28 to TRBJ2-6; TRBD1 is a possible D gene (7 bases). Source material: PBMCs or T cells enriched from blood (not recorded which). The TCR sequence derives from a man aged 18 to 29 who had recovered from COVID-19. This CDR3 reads CASSPDRDRGYSGANVLTF. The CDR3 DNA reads TGTGCCAGCAGCCCCGACAGGGACCGGGGGTACTCTGGGGCCAACGTCCTGACTTTC.